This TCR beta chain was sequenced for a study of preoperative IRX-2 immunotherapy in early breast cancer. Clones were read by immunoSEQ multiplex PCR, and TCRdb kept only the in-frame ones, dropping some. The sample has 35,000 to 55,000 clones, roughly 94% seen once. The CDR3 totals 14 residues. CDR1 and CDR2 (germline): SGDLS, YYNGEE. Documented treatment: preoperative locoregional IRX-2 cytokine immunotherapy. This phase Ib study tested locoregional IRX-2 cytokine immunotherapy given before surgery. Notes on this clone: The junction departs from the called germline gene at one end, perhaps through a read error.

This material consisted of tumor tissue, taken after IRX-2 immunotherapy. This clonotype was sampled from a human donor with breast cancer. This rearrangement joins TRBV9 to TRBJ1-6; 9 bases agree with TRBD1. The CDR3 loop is CAGSVEDRGSPLHF. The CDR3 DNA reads TGTGCCGGCAGCGTAGAGGACAGGGGATCACCCCTCCACTTT.